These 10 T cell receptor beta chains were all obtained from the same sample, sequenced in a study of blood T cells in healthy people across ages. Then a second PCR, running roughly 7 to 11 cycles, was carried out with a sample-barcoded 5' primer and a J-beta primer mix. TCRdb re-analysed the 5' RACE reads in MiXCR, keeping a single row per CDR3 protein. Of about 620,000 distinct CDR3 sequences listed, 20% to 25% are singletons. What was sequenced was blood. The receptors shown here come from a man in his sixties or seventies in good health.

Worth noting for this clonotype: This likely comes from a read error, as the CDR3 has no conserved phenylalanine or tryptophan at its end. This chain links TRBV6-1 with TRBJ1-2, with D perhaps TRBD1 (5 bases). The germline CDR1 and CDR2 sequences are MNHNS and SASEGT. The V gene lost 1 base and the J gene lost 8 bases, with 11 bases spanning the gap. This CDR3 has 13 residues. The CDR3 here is CASSEGGPGGYTL. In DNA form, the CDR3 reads TGTGCCAGCAGTGAAGGGGGCCCGGGAGGCTACACCCTC.

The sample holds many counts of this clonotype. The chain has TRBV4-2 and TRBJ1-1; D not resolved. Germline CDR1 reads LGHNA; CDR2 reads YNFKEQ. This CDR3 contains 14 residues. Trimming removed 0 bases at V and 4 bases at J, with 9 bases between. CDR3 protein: CASSQDEWGTEAFF. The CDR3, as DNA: TGTGCCAGCAGCCAAGACGAGTGGGGCACTGAAGCTTTCTTT.

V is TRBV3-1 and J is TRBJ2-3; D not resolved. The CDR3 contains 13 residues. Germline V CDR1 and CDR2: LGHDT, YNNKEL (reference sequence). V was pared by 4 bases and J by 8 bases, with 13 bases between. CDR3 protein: CASSPASQGTQYF. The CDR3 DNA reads TGTGCCAGCAGCCCCGCCTCCCAAGGTACGCAGTATTTT.

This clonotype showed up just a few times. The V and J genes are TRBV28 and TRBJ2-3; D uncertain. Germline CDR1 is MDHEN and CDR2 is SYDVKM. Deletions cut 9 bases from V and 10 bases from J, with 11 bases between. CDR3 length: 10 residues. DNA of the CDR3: TGTGCCAGAAAAGGGAATTCGCAGTATTTT. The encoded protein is CARKGNSQYF.

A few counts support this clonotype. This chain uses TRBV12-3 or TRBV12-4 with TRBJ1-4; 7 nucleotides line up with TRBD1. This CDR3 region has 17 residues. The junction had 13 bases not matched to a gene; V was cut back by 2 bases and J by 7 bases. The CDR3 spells CASSLNPPQGGREKLFF. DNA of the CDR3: TGTGCCAGCAGTTTAAACCCCCCCCAGGGGGGACGTGAAAAACTGTTTTTT.

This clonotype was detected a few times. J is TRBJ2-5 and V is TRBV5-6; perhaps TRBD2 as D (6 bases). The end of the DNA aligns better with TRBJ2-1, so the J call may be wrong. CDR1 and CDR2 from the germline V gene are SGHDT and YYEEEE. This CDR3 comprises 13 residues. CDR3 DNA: TGTGCCAGCAGCTTGTTTCGCGGGATTGAGCAGTTCTTC. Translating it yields CASSLFRGIEQFF.

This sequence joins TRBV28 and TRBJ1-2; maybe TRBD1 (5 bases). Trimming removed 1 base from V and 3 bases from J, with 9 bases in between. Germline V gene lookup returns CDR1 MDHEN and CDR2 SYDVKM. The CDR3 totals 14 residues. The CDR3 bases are TGTGCCAGCAGTTTATCACCGGGGGACTATGGCTACACCTTC. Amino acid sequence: CASSLSPGDYGYTF.

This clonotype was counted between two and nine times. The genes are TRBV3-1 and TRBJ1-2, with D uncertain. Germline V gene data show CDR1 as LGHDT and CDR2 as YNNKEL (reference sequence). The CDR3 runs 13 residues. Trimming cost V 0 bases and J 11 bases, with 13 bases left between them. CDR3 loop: CASSQDGSAAYTF. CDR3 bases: TGTGCCAGCAGCCAAGATGGATCGGCCGCATACACCTTC.

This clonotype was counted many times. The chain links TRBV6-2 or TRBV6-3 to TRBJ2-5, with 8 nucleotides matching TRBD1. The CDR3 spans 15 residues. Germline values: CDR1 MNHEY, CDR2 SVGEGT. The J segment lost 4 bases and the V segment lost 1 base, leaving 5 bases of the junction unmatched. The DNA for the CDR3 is TGTGCCAGCAGTTACTTAGGACAGGGCGGAGAGACCCAGTACTTC. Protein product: CASSYLGQGGETQYF.

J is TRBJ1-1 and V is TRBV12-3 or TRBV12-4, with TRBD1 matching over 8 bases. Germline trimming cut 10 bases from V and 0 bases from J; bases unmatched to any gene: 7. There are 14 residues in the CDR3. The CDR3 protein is CATRTGSLNTEAFF. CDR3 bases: TGTGCCACCCGGACAGGGTCGTTGAACACTGAAGCTTTCTTT.